The T cell receptor beta chain under discussion was sequenced for a study of shared clonotypes between healthy human individuals. Study at large: The study enrolled two women and three men aged 18 to 49. The study, taken as a whole, reports: With four donors compared, 4% to 5.5% of naive CD4 clonotypes were shared. Richness estimates generally favored naive over memory subsets.

Regarding this clone: Its antigen remains unknown.

Sequenced by immunoSEQ multiplex PCR; TCRdb stores in-frame clones only, minus some. The table records about 820,000 clones, over 90% of them present only once. The naive CD8 population came from CD45RO-negative cells selected for CCR7, without terminally differentiated effector memory CD45RA+ cells. Those who donated were healthy HIV-negative adults, with no recent acute infections or vaccinations reported. CDR1 SQVTM and CDR2 ANQGSEA come from the germline V gene. V lost 3 bases and J 3 bases, leaving 18 bases between the germline ends. The CDR3 runs to 15 residues. This receptor was identified in a man aged 30 to 39 in good health. The chain recombines TRBV29-1 with TRBJ2-7; TRBD2 might be the D (5 bases). Sequenced sample: naive CD8+ T cells sorted from blood. The CDR3 DNA follows: TGCAGCGTTGAGCTTAGTGGGAGAGAAGACTACGAGCAGTACTTC. Amino acid sequence: CSVELSGREDYEQYF.